Described below is a single TCR beta chain sequence and its context. What it binds is unknown. The ends were cut back, 0 bases at V and 5 bases at J, with 17 bases in the middle. The germline CDR1 and CDR2 sequences are LNHNV and YYDKDF (reference sequence). The CDR3 contains 16 residues. Source study methods: Out-of-frame sequences were removed, leaving about 2,300,000 distinct TCRbeta sequences. The repertoire was sequenced with immunoSEQ multiplex PCR; TCRdb's copy has only in-frame clones and lacks some. For V, J and clone size, that table is used; D and trimming come from the DNA. There are tens of thousands of clones in the sample; around 78% occur only once, and 0.5% to 0.7% lies in the top ten. Single viable CD3+CD4+CD8-CD45RO+ cells were sorted as the memory CD4+ T cells. CD4+ T cells were isolated by positive magnetic selection. The sample originates from a study of memory CD4+ T cells and cytomegalovirus serostatus. Study-wide points: Each of approximately 61 CMV-associated TCRbeta sequences occurred in one to five individuals.

The chain uses TRBV15 and TRBJ2-7, with D tentatively TRBD2 (6 bases). Sequenced input: memory CD4+ T cells from blood. The origin of this receptor is an adult in good health and CMV-seronegative. This CDR3 reads CATSRDVGRGEDEQYF. The CDR3 DNA reads as TGTGCCACCAGCAGAGATGTCGGGCGGGGAGAGGACGAGCAGTACTTC. Complete variable domain (other parts from reference TRBV15 and TRBJ2-7): DAMVIQNPRYQVTQFGKPVTLSCSQTLNHNVMYWYQQKSSQAPKLLFHYYDKDFNNEADTPDNFQSRRPNTSFCFLDIRSPGLGDTAMYLCATSRDVGRGEDEQYFGPGTRLTVT.